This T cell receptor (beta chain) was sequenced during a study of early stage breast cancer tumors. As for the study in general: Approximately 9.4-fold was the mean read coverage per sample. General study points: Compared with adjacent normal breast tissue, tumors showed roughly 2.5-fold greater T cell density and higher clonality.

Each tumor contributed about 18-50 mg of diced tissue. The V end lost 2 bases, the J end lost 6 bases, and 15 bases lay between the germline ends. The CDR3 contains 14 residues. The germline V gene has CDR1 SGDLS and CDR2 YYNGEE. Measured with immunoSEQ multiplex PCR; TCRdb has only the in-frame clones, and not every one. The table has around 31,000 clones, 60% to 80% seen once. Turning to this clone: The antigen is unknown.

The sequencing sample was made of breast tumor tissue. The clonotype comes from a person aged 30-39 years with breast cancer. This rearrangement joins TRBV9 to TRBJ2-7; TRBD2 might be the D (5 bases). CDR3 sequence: CASSVRDPDGEQYF. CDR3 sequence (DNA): TGTGCCAGCAGCGTCCGGGATCCCGACGGCGAGCAGTACTTC.